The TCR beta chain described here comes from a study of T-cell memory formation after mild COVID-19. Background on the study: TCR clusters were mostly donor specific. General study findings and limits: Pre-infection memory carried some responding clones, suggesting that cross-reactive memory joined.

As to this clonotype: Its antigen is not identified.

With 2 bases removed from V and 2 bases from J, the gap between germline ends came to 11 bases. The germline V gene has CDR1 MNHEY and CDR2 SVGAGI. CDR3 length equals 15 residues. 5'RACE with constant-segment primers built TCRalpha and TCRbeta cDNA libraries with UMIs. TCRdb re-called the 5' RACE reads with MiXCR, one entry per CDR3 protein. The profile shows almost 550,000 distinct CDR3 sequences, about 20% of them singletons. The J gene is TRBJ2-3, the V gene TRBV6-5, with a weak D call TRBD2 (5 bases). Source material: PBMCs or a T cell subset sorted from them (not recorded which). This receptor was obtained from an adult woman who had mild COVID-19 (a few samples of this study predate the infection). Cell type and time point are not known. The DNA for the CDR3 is TGTGCCAGCAGTTACCGGACTGCTAACACAGATACGCAGTATTTT. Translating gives CASSYRTANTDTQYF.